This TCR beta chain was captured in a study of T cells in localized non-small cell lung cancer. This clone was detected only once. Here immunoSEQ multiplex PCR was the method, and the copy in TCRdb shows in-frame clones only, minus some. The top ten clones hold about a sixth of a sample with 9,400 or so clones, about 90% of them seen once. Germline CDR1 and CDR2: GTSNPN and SVGIG (reference sequence). The CDR3 has 12 residues. V is TRBV30 and J is TRBJ2-5, with D hard to call. The J call may be incorrect, as the DNA end agrees better with TRBJ2-7. Sequences were derived from peripheral blood, sampled before any cancer treatment. This sequence originates from a male donor older than 55 with stage III squamous cell lung carcinoma. CDR3 bases: TGTGCCTGGAGTGTAATTCCCTACGAGCAGTACTTC. Its protein is CAWSVIPYEQYF.